These 20 T cell receptor beta chains were all obtained from the same sample, sequenced in a study of CD4 T cells in relation to SARS-CoV-2 and coronaviruses (dated by TCRdb to 2020 to 2023). To prepare the library, the immunoSEQ multiplex PCR assay was applied. Not all clones reach the TCRdb copy of this immuneACCESS table, which keeps in-frame sequences only. Checked studies attribute under half of the gap to unresolved V genes and leave the rest unexplained. The sample profile shows about 70,000 clones; about 87% of them were found once. In total, the top ten clones hold around 1.6% of the sample. CD4+ T cells from unexposed donors were collected before the COVID-19 pandemic (2011-2018). What was sequenced was memory CD4+ T cells from PBMCs. The label giving this sample's cell subset or site can be read as: memory (non-naive) CD4+ T cells. The receptors stem from a human donor in good health.

This clone was seen more than once but under ten times. The chain links TRBV7-8 to TRBJ1-4; D call uncertain. This CDR3 is built from 16 residues. The V end was cut by 5 bases, the J end by 5 bases, with 18 bases between. CDR1 and CDR2 (germline): SGHVS, FQNEAQ. The CDR3 loop is CASSPRSGATNEKLFF. The CDR3 DNA sequence: TGTGCCAGCAGCCCCCGTTCGGGAGCGACGAATGAAAAACTGTTTTTT.

This clone is a singleton in its sample. The chain combines TRBV11-2 with TRBJ2-5, with D possibly being TRBD2 (6 bases). In germline, CDR1 is SGHAT, CDR2 FQNNGV. With 3 bases removed from V and 5 bases from J, the gap between germline ends came to 13 bases. The CDR3 is 14 amino acids. This CDR3 reads CASSFGGQLETQYF. CDR3 bases: TGTGCCAGCAGCTTCGGAGGGCAACTCGAGACCCAGTACTTC.

This clone was observed a single time. This chain uses TRBV12-3 or TRBV12-4 with TRBJ1-1, with a weak D call TRBD1 (5 bases). The V and J ends lost 6 bases and 1 base respectively, with 9 bases between them. The CDR3 spans 13 residues. The DNA of the CDR3 is TGTGCCAGCAGGCCCGGACAGAACACTGAAGCTTTCTTT. This encodes CASRPGQNTEAFF.

This chain uses TRBV5-1 with TRBJ2-1; 9 bases are shared with TRBD2. The CDR3 loop spans 15 amino acids. In germline, CDR1 is SGHRS, CDR2 YFSETQ. After removal of 4 bases from V and 8 bases from J, the junction contained 10 bases not matched to a gene. The CDR3 here is CASSGAGGPIHEQFF. The CDR3 nucleotides are TGCGCCAGCAGCGGGGCGGGGGGGCCTATCCATGAGCAGTTCTTC. Filled out from reference TRBV5-1 and TRBJ2-1, the complete variable domain reads KAGVTQTPRYLIKTRGQQVTLSCSPISGHRSVSWYQQTPGQGLQFLFEYFSETQRNKGNFPGRFSGRQFSNSRSEMNVSTLELGDSALYLCASSGAGGPIHEQFFGPGTRLTVL.

The V and J genes are TRBV5-1 and TRBJ2-5, with unresolved D. V lost 5 bases and J 5 bases, leaving 13 bases between the germline ends. Germline-derived CDR1 and CDR2 are SGHRS and YFSETQ. There are 13 residues in the CDR3. The CDR3 is CASSRTDLETQYF. CDR3 bases: TGCGCCAGCAGTAGGACGGACCTTGAGACCCAGTACTTC.

This chain connects TRBV2 to TRBJ2-7, with 14 bases lining up with TRBD2. Germline loops: CDR1 SNHLY, CDR2 FYNNEI. V lost 4 bases and J lost 3; bases outside the gene matches: 2. The CDR3 sequence is 15 residues long. CDR3 in amino acids: CASSGGLAGGYEQYF. The DNA for the CDR3 is TGTGCCAGCAGTGGAGGACTAGCGGGGGGCTACGAGCAGTACTTC.

The chain has TRBV7-2 and TRBJ2-7; 7 nucleotides align to TRBD1. Trimming removed 5 bases from V and 1 base from J; junction bases left unmatched: 5. Germline CDR1 SGHTA, CDR2 FQGNSA. CDR3 size: 14 residues. The CDR3: CASSTRQGSYEQYF. CDR3 nucleotides: TGTGCCAGCAGCACCCGACAGGGTTCCTACGAGCAGTACTTC.

The chain couples TRBV6-6 to TRBJ2-3; 9 bases map to TRBD2. V lost 5 bases to trimming and J lost 0 bases; unmatched junction nucleotides: 12. From germline, CDR1 is MNHNY and CDR2 SVGAGI (reference sequence). The length of the CDR3 is 18 residues. CDR3 DNA: TGTGCCAGCAGTGGATCAAAAGGTACTAGCGGGAGCACAGATACGCAGTATTTT. It yields the protein CASSGSKGTSGSTDTQYF.

V gene TRBV5-1 combines with J gene TRBJ2-3, with D possibly called TRBD1 or TRBD2 (6 bases each). Trimming pared 7 bases from V and 0 bases from J, leaving 18 bases between. CDR1 and CDR2 from the germline V gene are SGHRS and YFSETQ. This CDR3 is built from 16 residues. The CDR3 DNA reads TGCGCCAGCGCCCGGGGGCTACTCGAAAGCACAGATACGCAGTATTTT. Translating it yields CASARGLLESTDTQYF.

This chain links TRBV5-1 with TRBJ1-3, with 7 bases lining up with TRBD1. The V gene end was trimmed by 1 base and the J gene end by 2 bases; junction bases not matched to a gene: 0. Germline V lookup: CDR1 SGHRS, CDR2 YFSETQ. The CDR3 is 14 amino acids. CDR3 nucleotide sequence: TGCGCCAGCAGCTTGACAGGGGCTGGAAACACCATATATTTT. Protein product: CASSLTGAGNTIYF.

The V and J genes are TRBV6-4 and TRBJ1-3; no definite D call. The CDR3 has 17 residues. Germline loops: CDR1 MRHNA, CDR2 SNTAGT. V lost 3 bases and J 0 bases, leaving 15 bases between the germline ends. The CDR3 sequence is CASSDNGRTLSGNTIYF. The DNA for the CDR3 is TGTGCCAGCAGTGATAACGGACGGACGCTCTCTGGAAACACCATATATTTT.

This chain links TRBV9 with TRBJ1-1; D is unresolved. Germline CDR1 and CDR2: SGDLS and YYNGEE. V lost 4 bases, J lost 0 bases, and 13 bases lay in between. The CDR3 length is 15 residues. For the CDR3, the DNA is TGTGCCAGCAGCCCAAGGCCGTGGATGAACACTGAAGCTTTCTTT. Translated: CASSPRPWMNTEAFF.

This clone was found once. The chain recombines TRBV19 with TRBJ2-1, with D uncertain. Trimming took off 6 bases at V and 8 bases at J, with 11 bases between the two ends. The CDR3 covers 12 residues. Germline CDR1 is LNHDA and CDR2 is SQIVND (reference sequence). This CDR3 reads CASSWAKDEQFF. The CDR3 DNA reads TGTGCCAGTAGCTGGGCCAAGGATGAGCAGTTCTTC.

V is TRBV6-1 and J is TRBJ2-7; possibly TRBD2 for D (6 bases). Germline V gene data show CDR1 as MNHNS and CDR2 as SASEGT. The CDR3 covers 14 residues. The V end was cut by 5 bases, the J end by 1 base, with 12 bases between. The CDR3 here is CASSIRDFSYEQYF. In DNA form, the CDR3 reads TGTGCCAGCAGTATCCGGGACTTTTCCTACGAGCAGTACTTC.

This clone has only one observation. CDR3 coding DNA: TGCGCCAGCAGCGTCTACAGGGACACTGAAGCTTTCTTT. Amino acids: CASSVYRDTEAFF. V and J are TRBV5-1 and TRBJ1-1, with D perhaps matching TRBD1 (6 bases). The V end was cut by 4 bases, the J end by 3 bases, with 10 bases between. The germline CDR1 and CDR2 sequences are SGHRS and YFSETQ. The CDR3 consists of 13 residues.

The table lists this clone with a count of one. The J gene is TRBJ1-6, the V gene TRBV5-1; no clear D. The CDR3 is made up of 14 amino acids. Germline V gene sequence: CDR1 SGHRS, CDR2 YFSETQ. V lost 0 bases and J lost 5, with 6 bases in between. Here the CDR3 reads CASSLGIDNSPLHF. The CDR3 DNA follows: TGCGCCAGCAGCTTGGGCATAGATAATTCACCCCTCCACTTT. Full variable domain (missing parts from reference TRBV5-1 and TRBJ1-6): KAGVTQTPRYLIKTRGQQVTLSCSPISGHRSVSWYQQTPGQGLQFLFEYFSETQRNKGNFPGRFSGRQFSNSRSEMNVSTLELGDSALYLCASSLGIDNSPLHFGNGTRLTVT.

CDR3: CASSPRAQFEETQYF. In nucleotides, the CDR3 is TGTGCCAGCTCACCACGGGCCCAGTTCGAAGAGACCCAGTACTTC. The V gene is TRBV18, the J gene TRBJ2-5; D is undetermined. The V and J ends lost 1 base and 3 bases respectively, with 12 bases between them. Germline values: CDR1 KGHSH, CDR2 LQKENI. The CDR3 loop spans 15 amino acids. Drawing the rest from reference TRBV18 and TRBJ2-5, the complete variable domain is NAGVMQNPRHLVRRRGQEARLRCSPMKGHSHVYWYRQLPEEGLKFMVYLQKENIIDESGMPKERFSAEFPKEGPSILRIQQVVRGDSAAYFCASSPRAQFEETQYFGPGTRLLVL.

This clone was counted a single time. The rearrangement links TRBV19 to TRBJ2-7, with 7 bases lining up with TRBD2. CDR1 is LNHDA, CDR2 SQIVND, per germline (reference sequence). The CDR3 loop spans 15 amino acids. Unmatched junction bases numbered 12, after V lost 8 bases and J lost 2 bases. CDR3 region: CASRDRSGDPYEQYF. CDR3 bases: TGTGCCAGTCGAGACCGAAGCGGGGACCCCTACGAGCAGTACTTC.

The chain carries TRBV10-3 and TRBJ1-6; D ambiguous. The length of the CDR3 is 17 residues. Germline V CDR1 and CDR2: ENHRY, SYGVKD. V was pared by 3 bases and J by 7 bases, with 19 bases between. CDR3 bases: TGTGCCATCAGTGATGCGGGTCGTGGATCGGGCAATTCACCCCTCCACTTT. Its translation is CAISDAGRGSGNSPLHF.

V gene TRBV7-2 combines with J gene TRBJ1-4, with 9 bases matching TRBD1. Germline V gene lookup returns CDR1 SGHTA and CDR2 FQGNSA. The CDR3 totals 15 residues. Germline trimming cut 7 bases from V and 10 bases from J; bases unmatched to any gene: 13. The CDR3 DNA is TGTGCCAGCAACCCAACCGGGACAGGGTCGGGAAAACTGTTTTTT. Protein: CASNPTGTGSGKLFF.